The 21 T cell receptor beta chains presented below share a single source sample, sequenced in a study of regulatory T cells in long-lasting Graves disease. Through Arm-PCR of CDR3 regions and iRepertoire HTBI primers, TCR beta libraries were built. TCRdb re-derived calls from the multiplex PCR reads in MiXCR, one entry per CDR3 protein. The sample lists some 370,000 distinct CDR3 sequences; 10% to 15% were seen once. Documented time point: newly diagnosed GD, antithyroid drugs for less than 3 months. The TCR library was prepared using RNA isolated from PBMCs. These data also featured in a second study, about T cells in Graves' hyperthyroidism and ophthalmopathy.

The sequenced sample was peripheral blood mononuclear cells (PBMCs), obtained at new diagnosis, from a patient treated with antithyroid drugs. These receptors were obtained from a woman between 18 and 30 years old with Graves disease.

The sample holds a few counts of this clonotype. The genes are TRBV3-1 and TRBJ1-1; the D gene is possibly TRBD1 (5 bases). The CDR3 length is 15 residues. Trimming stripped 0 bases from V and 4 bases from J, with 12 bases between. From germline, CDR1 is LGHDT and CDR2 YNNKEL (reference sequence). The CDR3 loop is CASSQDRVGGTEAFF. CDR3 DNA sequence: TGTGCCAGCAGCCAAGATCGGGTCGGGGGCACTGAAGCTTTCTTT.

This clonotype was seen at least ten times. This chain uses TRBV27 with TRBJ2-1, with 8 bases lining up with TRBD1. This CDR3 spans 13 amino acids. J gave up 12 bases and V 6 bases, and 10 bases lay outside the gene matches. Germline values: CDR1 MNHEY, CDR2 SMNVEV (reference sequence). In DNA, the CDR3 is TGTGCCAGCAGCACGGACAGGGCCAGGGGGCAGTTCTTC. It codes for CASSTDRARGQFF.

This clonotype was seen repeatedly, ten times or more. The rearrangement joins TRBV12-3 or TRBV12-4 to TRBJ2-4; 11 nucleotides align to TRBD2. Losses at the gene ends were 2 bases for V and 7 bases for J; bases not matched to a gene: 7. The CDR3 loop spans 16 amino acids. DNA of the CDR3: TGTGCCAGCAGTTTAAGGGTAGCGGGGGGGCGGAACATTCAGTACTTC. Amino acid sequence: CASSLRVAGGRNIQYF.

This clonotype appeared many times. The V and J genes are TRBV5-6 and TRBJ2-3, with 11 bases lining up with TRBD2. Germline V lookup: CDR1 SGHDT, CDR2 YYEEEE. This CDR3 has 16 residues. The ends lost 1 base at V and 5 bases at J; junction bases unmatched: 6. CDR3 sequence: CASSLTSGSGVDTQYF. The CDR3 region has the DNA TGTGCCAGCAGCTTGACTAGCGGGAGTGGAGTAGATACGCAGTATTTT.

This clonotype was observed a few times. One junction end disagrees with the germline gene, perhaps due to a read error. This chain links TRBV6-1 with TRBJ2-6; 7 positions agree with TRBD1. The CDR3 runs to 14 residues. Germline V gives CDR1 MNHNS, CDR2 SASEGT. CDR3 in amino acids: CASSDRAGASVLTF. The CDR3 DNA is TGTGCCAGCAGCGACAGGGCTGGGGCCAGCGTCCTGACTTTC.

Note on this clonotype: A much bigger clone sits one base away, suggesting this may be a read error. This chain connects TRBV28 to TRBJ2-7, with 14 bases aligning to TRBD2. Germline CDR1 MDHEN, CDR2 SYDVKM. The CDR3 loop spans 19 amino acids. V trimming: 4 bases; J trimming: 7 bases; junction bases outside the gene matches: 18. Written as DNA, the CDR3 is TGTGCCAGCAGTTCTCTCCCCGGGACTAGCGGGAGCTCCTACAATGAGCAGTACTTC. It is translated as CASSSLPGTSGSSYNEQYF.

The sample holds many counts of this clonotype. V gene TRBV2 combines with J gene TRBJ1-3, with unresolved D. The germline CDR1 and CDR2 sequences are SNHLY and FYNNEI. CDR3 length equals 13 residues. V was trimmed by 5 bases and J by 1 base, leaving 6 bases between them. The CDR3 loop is CASSYKSGNTIYF. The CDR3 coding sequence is TGTGCCAGCAGTTACAAATCTGGAAACACCATATATTTT.

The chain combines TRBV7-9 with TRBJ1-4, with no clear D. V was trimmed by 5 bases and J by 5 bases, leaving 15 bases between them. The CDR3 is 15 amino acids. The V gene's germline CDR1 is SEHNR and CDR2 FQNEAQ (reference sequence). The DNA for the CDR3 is TGTGCCAGCAGCCCGACCCAGTCAAACAATGAAAAACTGTTTTTT. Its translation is CASSPTQSNNEKLFF. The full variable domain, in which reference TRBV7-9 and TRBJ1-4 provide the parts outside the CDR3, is DTGVSQNPRHKITKRGQNVTFRCDPISEHNRLYWYRQTLGQGPEFLTYFQNEAQLEKSRLLSDRFSAERPKGSFSTLEIQRTEQGDSAMYLCASSPTQSNNEKLFFGSGTQLSVL.

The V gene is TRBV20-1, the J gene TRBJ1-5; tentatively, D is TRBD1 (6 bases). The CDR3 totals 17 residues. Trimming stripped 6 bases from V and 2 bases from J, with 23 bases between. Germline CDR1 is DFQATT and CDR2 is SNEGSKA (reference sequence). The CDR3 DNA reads TGCAGTGCCCCCCCGGGGAGAGGGGGGTTTGGCAATCAGCCCCAGCATTTT. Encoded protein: CSAPPGRGGFGNQPQHF.

For the CDR3, the DNA is TGTGCCATCAGTGACCCTCCTAGCGAGGATACCTACGAGCAGTACTTC. This encodes CAISDPPSEDTYEQYF. This rearrangement joins TRBV10-3 to TRBJ2-7; D may be TRBD2 (6 bases). This CDR3 is built from 16 residues. V dropped 3 bases and J dropped 2 bases, with 17 bases sitting between them. Germline V gene data show CDR1 as ENHRY and CDR2 as SYGVKD.

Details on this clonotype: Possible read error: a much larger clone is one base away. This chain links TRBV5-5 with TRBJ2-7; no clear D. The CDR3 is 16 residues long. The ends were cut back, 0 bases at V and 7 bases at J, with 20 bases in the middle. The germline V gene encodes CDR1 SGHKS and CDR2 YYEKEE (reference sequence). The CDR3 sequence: CASSLAQLSSYNEQYF. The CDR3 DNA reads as TGTGCCAGCAGCTTGGCGCAGCTCAGCTCCTACAATGAGCAGTACTTC. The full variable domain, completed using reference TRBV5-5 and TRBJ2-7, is DAGVTQSPTHLIKTRGQQVTLRCSPISGHKSVSWYQQVLGQGPQFIFQYYEKEERGRGNFPDRFSARQFPNYSSELNVNALLLGDSALYLCASSLAQLSSYNEQYFGPGTRLTVT.

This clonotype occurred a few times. The CDR3 bases are TGCAGTGCTAGAGATCTTGGGGGGGTAACGGATCAGCCCCAGCATTTT. Protein: CSARDLGGVTDQPQHF. V and J are TRBV20-1 and TRBJ1-5, with D perhaps TRBD1 (5 bases). V gave up 0 bases and J gave up 5 bases, with 17 bases separating them. Germline CDR1 is DFQATT and CDR2 is SNEGSKA (reference sequence). The CDR3 spans 16 residues.

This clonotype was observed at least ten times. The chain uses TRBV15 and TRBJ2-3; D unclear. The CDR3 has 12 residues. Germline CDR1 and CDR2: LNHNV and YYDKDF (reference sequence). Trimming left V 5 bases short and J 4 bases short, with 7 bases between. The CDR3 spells CATSFSADTQYF. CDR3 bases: TGTGCCACCAGCTTCAGCGCAGATACGCAGTATTTT.

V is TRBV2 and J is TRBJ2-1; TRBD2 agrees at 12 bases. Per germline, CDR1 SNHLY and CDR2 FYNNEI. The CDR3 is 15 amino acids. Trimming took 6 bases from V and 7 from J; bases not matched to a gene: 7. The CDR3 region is CASRMTSGSGNEQFF. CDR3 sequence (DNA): TGTGCCAGCAGGATGACTAGCGGGAGTGGTAATGAGCAGTTCTTC.

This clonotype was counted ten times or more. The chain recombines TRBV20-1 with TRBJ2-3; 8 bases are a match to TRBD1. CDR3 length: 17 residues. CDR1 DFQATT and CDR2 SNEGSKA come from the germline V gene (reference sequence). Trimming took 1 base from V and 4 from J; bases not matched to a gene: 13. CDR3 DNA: TGCAGTGCTAGAGGGGCCGGGACAGGCCGATCACCAGATACGCAGTATTTT. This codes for CSARGAGTGRSPDTQYF.

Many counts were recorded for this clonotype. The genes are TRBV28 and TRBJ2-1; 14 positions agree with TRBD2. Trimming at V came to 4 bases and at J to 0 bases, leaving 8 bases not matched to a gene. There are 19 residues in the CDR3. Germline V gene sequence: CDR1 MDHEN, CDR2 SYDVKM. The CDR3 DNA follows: TGTGCCAGCAGTTCTCTCCCCGGGACTAGCGGGAGCTCCTACAATGAGCAGTTCTTC. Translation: CASSSLPGTSGSSYNEQFF.

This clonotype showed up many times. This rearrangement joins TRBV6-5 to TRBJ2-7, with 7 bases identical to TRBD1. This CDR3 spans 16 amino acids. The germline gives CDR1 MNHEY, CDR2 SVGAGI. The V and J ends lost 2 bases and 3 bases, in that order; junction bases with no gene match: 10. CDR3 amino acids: CASSYRRGTGDYEQYF. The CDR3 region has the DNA TGTGCCAGCAGTTACCGCAGGGGGACCGGGGACTACGAGCAGTACTTC.

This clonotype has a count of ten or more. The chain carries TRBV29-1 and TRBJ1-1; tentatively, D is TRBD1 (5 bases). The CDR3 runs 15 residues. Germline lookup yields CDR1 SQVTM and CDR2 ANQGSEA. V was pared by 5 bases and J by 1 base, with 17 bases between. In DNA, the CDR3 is TGCAGCGTTTGGGGGGGGGGGTTACAGAACACTGAAGCTTTCTTT. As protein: CSVWGGGLQNTEAFF.

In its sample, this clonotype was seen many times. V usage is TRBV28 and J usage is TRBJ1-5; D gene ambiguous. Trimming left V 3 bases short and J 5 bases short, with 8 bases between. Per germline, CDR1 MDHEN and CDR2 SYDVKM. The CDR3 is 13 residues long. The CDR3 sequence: CASSLLLDQPQHF. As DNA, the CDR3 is TGTGCCAGCAGTTTGCTGTTGGATCAGCCCCAGCATTTT.

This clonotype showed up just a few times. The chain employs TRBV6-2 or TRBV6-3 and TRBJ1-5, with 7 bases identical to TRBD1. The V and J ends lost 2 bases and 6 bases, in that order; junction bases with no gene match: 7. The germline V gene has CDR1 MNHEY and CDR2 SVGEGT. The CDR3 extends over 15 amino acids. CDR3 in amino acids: CASSYRGRPVQPQHF. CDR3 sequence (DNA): TGTGCCAGCAGTTACAGGGGGCGCCCGGTTCAGCCCCAGCATTTT.

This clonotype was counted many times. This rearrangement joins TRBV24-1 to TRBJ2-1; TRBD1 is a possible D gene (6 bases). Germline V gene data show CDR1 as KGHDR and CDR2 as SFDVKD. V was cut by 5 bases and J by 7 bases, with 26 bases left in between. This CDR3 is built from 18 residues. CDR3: CATSADLGEQGIWNEQFF. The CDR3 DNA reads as TGTGCCACCAGTGCCGACCTGGGGGAACAGGGAATCTGGAATGAGCAGTTCTTC.